This T cell receptor (beta chain) was sequenced in a study of T cells expressing NK-cell markers. This CDR3 has 13 residues. Germline loops: CDR1 SQVTM, CDR2 ANQGSEA. Using the 5' RACE reads, TCRdb records one entry per CDR3 protein without DNA. This repertoire includes some 140,000 distinct CDR3 sequences. The sequenced material came from blood T cells: a sorted CD56 or NKG2C T cell subset, CD4+ or CD8+ T cells, or bulk PBMC T cells (not recorded which). The rearrangement links TRBV29-1 to TRBJ1-1. The sequence was obtained from a woman in her fifties or sixties in good health. The CDR3 reads CSVDEGRGTEAFF.